The 5 T cell receptor beta chains listed next were all sequenced from one sample in a study of beta chain features in type 1 diabetes. Of the isolated RNA, all was reverse transcribed, and so the sequenced material was expressed TCRB transcripts. Assay: immunoSEQ multiplex PCR; the TCRdb copy retains only in-frame clones and omits some. The sample contains 970,000 or so clones, about a sixth of which appear only once. The sequenced sample was naive CD4+ T cells from blood. The receptor set was obtained from a young woman in good health.

J is TRBJ2-1 and V is TRBV10-3; D ambiguous. Trimming shortened V by 6 bases and J by 8 bases, and 8 bases separated the two germline ends. Germline V lookup: CDR1 ENHRY, CDR2 SYGVKD. The CDR3 totals 11 residues. The CDR3 loop reads CAIRGLDEQFF. In nucleotides, the CDR3 is TGTGCCATCAGGGGTCTAGATGAGCAGTTCTTC.

The chain uses TRBV2 and TRBJ1-5, with 8 bases fitting TRBD1. The CDR3 extends over 17 amino acids. Germline lookup yields CDR1 SNHLY and CDR2 FYNNEI. V dropped 3 bases and J dropped 0; count of bases not matched to a gene: 7. CDR3 in amino acids: CASSDQGAFNSNQPQHF. The CDR3, as DNA: TGTGCCAGCAGTGACCAGGGGGCTTTCAATAGCAATCAGCCCCAGCATTTT. The full variable domain, completed using reference TRBV2 and TRBJ1-5, is EPEVTQTPSHQVTQMGQEVILRCVPISNHLYFYWYRQILGQKVEFLVSFYNNEISEKSEIFDDQFSVERPDGSNFTLKIRSTKLEDSAMYFCASSDQGAFNSNQPQHFGDGTRLSIL.

The chain links TRBV18 to TRBJ2-6; 7 bases line up with TRBD2. CDR3 length equals 21 residues. The germline CDR1 and CDR2 sequences are KGHSH and LQKENI. V trimming: 3 bases; J trimming: 3 bases; junction bases outside the gene matches: 20. CDR3 amino acids: CASSPGPGRRELGVGANVLTF. In DNA, the CDR3 is TGTGCCAGCTCACCCGGGCCGGGGCGGCGGGAGCTGGGCGTTGGGGCCAACGTCCTGACTTTC.

The chain recombines TRBV28 with TRBJ2-2; TRBD2 matches 7 bases. Germline V gives CDR1 MDHEN, CDR2 SYDVKM. This CDR3 has 15 amino acids. V dropped 3 bases and J dropped 8; count of bases not matched to a gene: 9. Here the CDR3 DNA reads TGTGCCAGCAGTTTTAACGGGAGGTCTGGAGGGGAGCTGTTTTTT. It translates to CASSFNGRSGGELFF.

This clone showed up just a few times. The rearrangement uses TRBV4-1 and TRBJ2-1; 13 bases are a match to TRBD2. V was pared by 4 bases and J by 3 bases, with 3 bases of the junction left unmatched. CDR1 and CDR2 from the germline V gene are MGHRA and YSYEKL. The CDR3 contains 16 residues. The CDR3 sequence is CASSPGTSGIYNEQFF. CDR3 nucleotides: TGCGCCAGCAGCCCAGGGACTAGCGGGATCTACAATGAGCAGTTCTTC.